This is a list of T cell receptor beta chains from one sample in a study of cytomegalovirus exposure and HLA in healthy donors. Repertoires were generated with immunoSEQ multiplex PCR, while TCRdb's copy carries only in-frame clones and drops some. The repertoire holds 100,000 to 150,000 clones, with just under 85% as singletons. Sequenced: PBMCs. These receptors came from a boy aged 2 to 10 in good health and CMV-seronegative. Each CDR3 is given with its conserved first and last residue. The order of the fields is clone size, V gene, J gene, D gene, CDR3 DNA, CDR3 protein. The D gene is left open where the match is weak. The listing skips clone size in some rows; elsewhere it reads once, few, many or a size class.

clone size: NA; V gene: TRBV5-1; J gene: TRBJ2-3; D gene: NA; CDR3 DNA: TGCGCCAGCAGCTCTAGGGACTTCACAGATACGCAGTATTTT; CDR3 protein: CASSSRDFTDTQYF
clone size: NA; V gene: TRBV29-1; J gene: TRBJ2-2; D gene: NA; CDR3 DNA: TGCAGCGTTGAAGTAGCGCTGGGGAGTAAGGCCGGGGAGCTGTTTTTT; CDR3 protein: CSVEVALGSKAGELFF
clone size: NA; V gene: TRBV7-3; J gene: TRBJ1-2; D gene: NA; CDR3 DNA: TGTGCCAGCAGCCCCCTGGGGGAGGGGTTTGGGGGCTACACCTTC; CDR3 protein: CASSPLGEGFGGYTF
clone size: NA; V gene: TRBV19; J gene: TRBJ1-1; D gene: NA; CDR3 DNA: TGTGCCAGTAGTATAGCCCAGAACACTGAAGCTTTCTTT; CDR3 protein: CASSIAQNTEAFF
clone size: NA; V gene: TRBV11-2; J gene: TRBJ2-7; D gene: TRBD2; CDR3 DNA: TGTGCCAGCAGCTCACCGGGACTAGCATACTACGAGCAGTACTTC; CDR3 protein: CASSSPGLAYYEQYF
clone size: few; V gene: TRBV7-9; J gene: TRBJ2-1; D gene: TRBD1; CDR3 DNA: TGTGCCAGCAGCTTAACCGGGACAGGGGGGTGGAATGAGCAGTTCTTC; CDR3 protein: CASSLTGTGGWNEQFF
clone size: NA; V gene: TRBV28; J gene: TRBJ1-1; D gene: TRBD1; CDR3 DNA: TGTGCCAGCAGTTTTCAGGGGGGAAACACTGAAGCTTTCTTT; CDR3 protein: CASSFQGGNTEAFF
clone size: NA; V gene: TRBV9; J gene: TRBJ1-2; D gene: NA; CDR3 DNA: TGTGCCAGCAGCGGGACCTCAGGGCAGGACACCTTC; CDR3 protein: CASSGTSGQDTF
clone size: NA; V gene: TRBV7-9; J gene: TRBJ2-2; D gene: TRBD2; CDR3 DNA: TGTTCCAGCAGCTTACTAGCGGGAACCACCGGGGAGCTGTTTTTT; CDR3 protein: CSSSLLAGTTGELFF
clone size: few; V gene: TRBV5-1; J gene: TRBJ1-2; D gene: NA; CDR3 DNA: TGCGCCAGCAGCTTAAACATGAACTATGGCTACACCTTC; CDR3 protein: CASSLNMNYGYTF
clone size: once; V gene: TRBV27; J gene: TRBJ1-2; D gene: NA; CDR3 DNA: TGTGCCAGCAGTTTCTGGGCAGGGGACTATGGCTACACCTTC; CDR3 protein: CASSFWAGDYGYTF
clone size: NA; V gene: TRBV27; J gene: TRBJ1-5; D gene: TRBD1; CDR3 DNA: TGTGCCAGCAGCTTGACAGGGAACAATCAGCCCCAGCATTTT; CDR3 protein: CASSLTGNNQPQHF
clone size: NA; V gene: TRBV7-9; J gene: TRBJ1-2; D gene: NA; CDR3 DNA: TGTTCCAGCAGCTTGCCACAGGGAAATGGCTACACCTTC; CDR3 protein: CSSSLPQGNGYTF
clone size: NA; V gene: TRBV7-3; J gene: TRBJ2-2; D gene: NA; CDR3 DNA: TGTGCCAGCAGCTTAACGGGGCTTGGCACCGGGGAGCTGTTTTTT; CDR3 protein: CASSLTGLGTGELFF
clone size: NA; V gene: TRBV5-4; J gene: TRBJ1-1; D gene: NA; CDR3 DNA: TGTGCCAGCAGCTTGCAGGGTCCTAACACTGAAGCTTTCTTT; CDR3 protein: CASSLQGPNTEAFF
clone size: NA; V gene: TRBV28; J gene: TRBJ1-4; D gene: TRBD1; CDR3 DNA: TGTGCCAGCAGGCCGGACAGGGCGGGTAATGAAAAACTGTTTTTT; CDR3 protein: CASRPDRAGNEKLFF
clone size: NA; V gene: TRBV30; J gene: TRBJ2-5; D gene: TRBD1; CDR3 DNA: TGTGCCTGGGGGACAGTTCAAGAGACCCAGTACTTC; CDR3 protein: CAWGTVQETQYF
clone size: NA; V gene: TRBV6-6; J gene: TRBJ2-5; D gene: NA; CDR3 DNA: TGTGCCAGCAGTGGCCAGACCCAGTACTTC; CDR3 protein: CASSGQTQYF
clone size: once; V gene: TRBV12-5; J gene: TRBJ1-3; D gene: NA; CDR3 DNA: TGTGCTAGTGGCAAAACTCGAGGAAACACCATATATTTT; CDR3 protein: CASGKTRGNTIYF
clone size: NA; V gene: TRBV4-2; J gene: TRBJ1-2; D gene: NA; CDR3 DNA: TGTGCCAGCAGCCAAGCCGGTGGACAGCCTTATGGCTACACCTTC; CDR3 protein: CASSQAGGQPYGYTF
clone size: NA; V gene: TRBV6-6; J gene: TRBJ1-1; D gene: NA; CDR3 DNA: TGTGCCAGCAATTATCTGGGCACCGGGAACACTGAAGCTTTCTTT; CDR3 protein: CASNYLGTGNTEAFF
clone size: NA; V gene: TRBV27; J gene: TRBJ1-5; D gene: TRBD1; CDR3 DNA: TGTGCCACCAATCCAGGGGGTGTGAGGGATCAGCCCCAGCATTTT; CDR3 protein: CATNPGGVRDQPQHF
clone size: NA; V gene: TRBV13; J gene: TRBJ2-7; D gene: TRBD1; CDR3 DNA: TGTGCCAGCAGCTCCAGGAAGGACAGGCGATACTCCTACGAGCAGTACTTC; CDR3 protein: CASSSRKDRRYSYEQYF
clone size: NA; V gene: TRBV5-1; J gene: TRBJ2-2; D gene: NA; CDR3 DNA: TGCGCCAGCAGCTTGGCCAATAACCCCGGGAACACCGGGGAGCTGTTTTTT; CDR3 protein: CASSLANNPGNTGELFF
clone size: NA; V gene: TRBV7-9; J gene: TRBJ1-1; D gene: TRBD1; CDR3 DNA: TGTGCCAGCAGCTTAGAAGAGGGACAGGGGTCCACTGAAGCTTTCTTT; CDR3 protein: CASSLEEGQGSTEAFF
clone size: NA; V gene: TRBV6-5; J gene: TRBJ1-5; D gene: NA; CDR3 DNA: TGTGCCAGCAAGAACACGGGACAAAAAAATCAGCCCCAGCATTTT; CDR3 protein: CASKNTGQKNQPQHF
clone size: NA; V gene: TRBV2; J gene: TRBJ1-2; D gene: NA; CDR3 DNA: TGTGCCAGCCGGCAGGGGCTCGAAGGCTACACCTTC; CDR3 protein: CASRQGLEGYTF
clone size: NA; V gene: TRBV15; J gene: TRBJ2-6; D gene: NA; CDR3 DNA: TGTGCCACCAGCCCGGGACAATTTAGCTCTGGGGCCAACGTCCTGACTTTC; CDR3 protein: CATSPGQFSSGANVLTF
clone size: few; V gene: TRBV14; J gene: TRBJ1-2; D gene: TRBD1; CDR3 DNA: TGTGCCAGCAGCCCAACAGGGGGTTACTATGGCTACACCTTC; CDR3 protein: CASSPTGGYYGYTF